Reported below is one T cell receptor (beta chain). Assay used: immunoSEQ multiplex PCR; TCRdb lists only in-frame clones, some missing. There are around 2.5 million clones in the sample; 93% occur only once, and roughly 0.39% lies in the top ten. The data are from a study of shared clonotypes between healthy human individuals. The CDR3 is 15 amino acids. The junction had 11 bases not matched to a gene; V was cut back by 4 bases and J by 6 bases. Germline CDR1 is KGHSY and CDR2 is FQNENV. The source material was naive CD4+ T cells from PBMCs. Subset noted: CD45RA+ positively selected. The TCR sequence derives from a man aged 18 to 30 in good health. Some clones in this sample may be carry-over from other donors' samples. The rearrangement links TRBV16 to TRBJ2-7, with 8 nucleotides matching TRBD1. The CDR3 bases are TGTGCCAGCAGCCCGCCGGGCAGGGGGCGCGGCGAGCAGTACTTC. It codes for CASSPPGRGRGEQYF.